The following is a T cell receptor (beta chain) sequence with its context. Its target is not known. Assay: immunoSEQ multiplex PCR; the TCRdb copy retains only in-frame clones and omits some. This sample yields fewer than 150,000 clones, of which 87% are seen a single time; 1.4% to 1.5% belongs to the top ten. Germline V gene sequence: CDR1 SNHLY, CDR2 FYNNEI. The CDR3 runs 17 residues. After removal of 5 bases from V and 8 bases from J, the junction contained 15 bases not matched to a gene. This record belongs to a study of T cell responses to AZD1222 COVID-19 vaccine. Notes on the study in general: Donors were largely white British and mainly female; clonal diversity was possibly underestimated. Reportedly, nearly half of unique spike TCRs recognized epitopes outside B.1.351/B.1.1.7 mutations.

This specimen was peripheral blood, taken on day 0 of AZD1222 vaccination. The chain carries TRBV2 and TRBJ2-1, with 10 bases identical to TRBD2. The clonotype was recovered from an adult in good health. The CDR3 coding sequence is TGTGCCAGCAGTAATGCGGTTCTAGCGGGGGTGAGGGATGAGCAGTTCTTC. Encoded protein: CASSNAVLAGVRDEQFF. Combining the CDR3 with reference TRBV2 and TRBJ2-1 gives the whole variable domain EPEVTQTPSHQVTQMGQEVILRCVPISNHLYFYWYRQILGQKVEFLVSFYNNEISEKSEIFDDQFSVERPDGSNFTLKIRSTKLEDSAMYFCASSNAVLAGVRDEQFFGPGTRLTVL.